These 30 T cell receptor beta chains came from one sample sequenced in a study of shared clonotypes between healthy human individuals. Sequenced by immunoSEQ multiplex PCR; TCRdb stores in-frame clones only, minus some. The sample lists 2 million to 3 million clones, over 85% occurring once. Sequencing input: naive CD4+ T cells from PBMCs. Subset indicated: CD45RA+ positively selected. The source is a man between 18 and 29 years old in good health. Some clones in this sample may be carry-over from other donors' samples.

In regard to this clone: The sample carries other DNA sequences with the same CDR3. The rearrangement joins TRBV7-2 to TRBJ1-1; possible D gene TRBD1, 5 bases. Germline assignment: CDR1 SGHTA and CDR2 FQGNSA. The germline V and J ends were trimmed by 5 bases and 1 base, with 11 bases remaining between them. This CDR3 is built from 14 residues. The CDR3 sequence is CASSPGTANTEAFF. CDR3 DNA sequence: TGTGCCAGCAGCCCCGGGACGGCGAACACTGAAGCTTTCTTT.

Concerning this clone: Mismatch with germline at one junction end may stem from a read error. The chain links TRBV9 to TRBJ2-5; D uncertain. The CDR3 length is 14 residues. Germline V lookup: CDR1 SGDLS, CDR2 YYNGEE. Written as DNA, the CDR3 is TGTGCCAGCAGCCTTCGGACCGGGCAAGGGACCCAGTACTTC. Translated, it gives CASSLRTGQGTQYF.

CDR3 loop: CASVGQLGGATGNTIYF. CDR3 sequence (DNA): TGTGCCAGTGTAGGCCAACTAGGGGGCGCGACTGGAAACACCATATATTTT. V is TRBV19 and J is TRBJ1-3; 7 bases line up with TRBD1. The CDR3 sequence is 17 residues long. The germline V gene encodes CDR1 LNHDA and CDR2 SQIVND (reference sequence). Unmatched junction bases numbered 15, after V lost 8 bases and J lost 2 bases.

This chain connects TRBV5-1 to TRBJ2-3, with TRBD2 matching over 15 bases. This CDR3 comprises 18 residues. V gave up 4 bases and J gave up 6 bases; unmatched junction bases: 12. Germline V gives CDR1 SGHRS, CDR2 YFSETQ. DNA for the CDR3: TGCGCCAGCAGCGCAGGTGGACTAGCGGGAGGGAGGGGGGATACGCAGTATTTT. Translated: CASSAGGLAGGRGDTQYF.

The chain has TRBV6-6 and TRBJ1-1; D unclear. The ends were cut back, 2 bases at V and 2 bases at J, with 9 bases in the middle. Germline V CDR1 and CDR2: MNHNY, SVGAGI (reference sequence). The CDR3 contains 14 residues. CDR3 nucleotide sequence: TGTGCCAGCAGTTACAGTACCAGTAACACTGAAGCTTTCTTT. It codes for CASSYSTSNTEAFF.

This chain links TRBV29-1 with TRBJ2-1; 9 bases line up with TRBD1. Germline lookup yields CDR1 SQVTM and CDR2 ANQGSEA. J gave up 4 bases and V 6 bases, and 7 bases lay outside the gene matches. This CDR3 comprises 14 residues. CDR3 nucleotide sequence: TGCAGCGTGGCGGGACAGGGAGGGTACAATGAGCAGTTCTTC. Translating it yields CSVAGQGGYNEQFF.

This rearrangement joins TRBV7-9 to TRBJ2-1; tentative D call: TRBD1 (5 bases). The CDR3 runs 14 residues. Trimming stripped 2 bases from V and 6 bases from J, with 11 bases between. CDR1 is SEHNR, CDR2 FQNEAQ, per germline (reference sequence). For the CDR3, the DNA is TGTGCCAGCAGCTTACAGGGTGGGCCCAATGAGCAGTTCTTC. It yields the protein CASSLQGGPNEQFF. Complete variable domain (other parts from reference TRBV7-9 and TRBJ2-1): DTGVSQNPRHKITKRGQNVTFRCDPISEHNRLYWYRQTLGQGPEFLTYFQNEAQLEKSRLLSDRFSAERPKGSFSTLEIQRTEQGDSAMYLCASSLQGGPNEQFFGPGTRLTVL.

CDR3 loop: CASGVVLSSYEQYF. CDR3 DNA: TGTGCCAGCGGGGTTGTTCTAAGCTCCTACGAGCAGTACTTC. The rearrangement joins TRBV28 to TRBJ2-7; D is ambiguous. Germline CDR1 reads MDHEN; CDR2 reads SYDVKM. Trimming pared 8 bases from V and 0 bases from J, leaving 14 bases between. The CDR3 runs 14 residues.

The V call is TRBV9, the J call TRBJ2-1; D is possibly TRBD1 (5 bases). CDR3 length equals 16 residues. Trimming stripped 0 bases from V and 4 bases from J, with 14 bases between. Germline V lookup: CDR1 SGDLS, CDR2 YYNGEE. The DNA of the CDR3 is TGTGCCAGCAGCGTAGGGGGCTTCAGCACTTACAATGAGCAGTTCTTC. The encoded protein is CASSVGGFSTYNEQFF.

V and J are TRBV11-3 and TRBJ2-2; D possibly uses TRBD1 or TRBD2 (6 bases each). CDR3 length equals 15 residues. V gave up 2 bases and J gave up 7 bases, with 14 bases separating them. Germline CDR1 reads SGHNT; CDR2 reads YENEEA. This chain's CDR3 is CASSLMGGSNGELFF. The CDR3 DNA sequence: TGTGCCAGCAGCTTAATGGGGGGCTCGAACGGGGAGCTGTTTTTT.

V is TRBV7-9 and J is TRBJ2-7, with D perhaps TRBD2 (6 bases). Trimming took 3 bases from V and 1 from J, leaving 16 bases between them. Germline values: CDR1 SEHNR, CDR2 FQNEAQ (reference sequence). This CDR3 is built from 16 residues. The CDR3 loop is CASSFPGGRASYEQYF. CDR3 sequence (DNA): TGTGCCAGCAGCTTCCCCGGGGGTAGGGCGTCCTACGAGCAGTACTTC.

The J gene is TRBJ1-2, the V gene TRBV6-5; D unresolved. Trimming took off 4 bases at V and 0 bases at J, with 15 bases between the two ends. Germline lookup yields CDR1 MNHEY and CDR2 SVGAGI. CDR3 length equals 16 residues. CDR3 sequence (DNA): TGTGCCAGCAGTTCCCCGGAGAGGCCAGCTAACTATGGCTACACCTTC. Protein sequence: CASSSPERPANYGYTF.

This clone was detected only once. This chain links TRBV5-5 with TRBJ2-7; D assignment may be TRBD1 or TRBD2 (5 bases each). Trimming pared 4 bases from V and 3 bases from J, leaving 11 bases between. Germline V gives CDR1 SGHKS, CDR2 YYEKEE (reference sequence). This CDR3 spans 13 amino acids. CDR3 amino acids: CASSRDHNYEQYF. The CDR3 nucleotides are TGTGCCAGCAGCAGGGACCACAACTACGAGCAGTACTTC.

The chain carries TRBV19 and TRBJ1-2; D unresolved. Germline CDR1 is LNHDA and CDR2 is SQIVND (reference sequence). Trimming took off 8 bases at V and 12 bases at J, with 22 bases between the two ends. The CDR3 has 13 amino acids. As DNA, the CDR3 is TGTGCCAGTGGCGTTCGTGCGGCGCCTGTCAACACCTTC. Amino acid sequence: CASGVRAAPVNTF.

This sequence joins TRBV4-2 and TRBJ2-1; D not resolved. Per germline, CDR1 LGHNA and CDR2 YNFKEQ. There are 13 residues in the CDR3. V lost 1 base to trimming and J lost 5 bases, with 6 bases between them. CDR3 nucleotides: TGTGCCAGCAGCCAAGTACTGGACAATGAGCAGTTCTTC. Translated: CASSQVLDNEQFF.

V usage is TRBV25-1 and J usage is TRBJ2-6; D is unclear. V was shortened by 3 bases and J by 2 bases, with 5 bases between the two germline ends. The CDR3 runs 14 residues. CDR1 MGHDK and CDR2 SYGVNS come from the germline V gene. The CDR3 is CASSDTAGANVLTF. As DNA, the CDR3 is TGTGCCAGCAGTGATACGGCTGGGGCCAACGTCCTGACTTTC. The whole variable domain, remainder taken from reference TRBV25-1 and TRBJ2-6, is EADIYQTPRYLVIGTGKKITLECSQTMGHDKMYWYQQDPGMELHLIHYSYGVNSTEKGDLSSESTVSRIRTEHFPLTLESARPSHTSQYLCASSDTAGANVLTFGAGSRLTVL.

The V gene is TRBV19, the J gene TRBJ1-2; maybe TRBD1 (5 bases). The CDR3 length is 13 residues. V lost 3 bases and J lost 5, with 10 bases in between. Per the germline V gene, CDR1 is LNHDA and CDR2 is SQIVND (reference sequence). The CDR3 sequence: CASSIDRSYGYTF. CDR3 sequence (DNA): TGTGCCAGTAGTATTGACAGATCATATGGCTACACCTTC.

A remark on this clone: At one boundary the junction diverges from the germline segment, which might be a read error. The gene calls are TRBV29-1 and TRBJ2-7; TRBD1 matches 8 bases. The CDR3 contains 14 residues. The germline V gene has CDR1 SQVTM and CDR2 ANQGSEA. For the CDR3, the DNA is TGCAGCGTCCGACAGGGGATTAGCTCCCACGAGCAGTACTTC. Translation gives CSVRQGISSHEQYF.

The chain links TRBV9 to TRBJ2-2; 9 bases align to TRBD2. This CDR3 is 17 amino acids long. Per germline, CDR1 SGDLS and CDR2 YYNGEE. The junction had 10 bases not matched to a gene; V was cut back by 3 bases and J by 4 bases. The CDR3 loop reads CASSGGGLAGTTGELFF. CDR3 coding DNA: TGTGCCAGCAGCGGAGGGGGGCTAGCGGGAACCACCGGGGAGCTGTTTTTT.

A single count supports this clone. V gene TRBV11-2 combines with J gene TRBJ2-2; D ambiguous. The CDR3 runs to 14 residues. The ends were cut back, 5 bases at V and 3 bases at J, with 10 bases in the middle. Germline V lookup: CDR1 SGHAT, CDR2 FQNNGV. CDR3 in amino acids: CASSPNGYTGELFF. The CDR3 region has the DNA TGTGCCAGCAGCCCCAATGGCTACACCGGGGAGCTGTTTTTT. The variable domain in full, completed from reference TRBV11-2 and TRBJ2-2, reads EAGVAQSPRYKIIEKRQSVAFWCNPISGHATLYWYQQILGQGPKLLIQFQNNGVVDDSQLPKDRFSAERLKGVDSTLKIQPAKLEDSAVYLCASSPNGYTGELFFGEGSRLTVL.

The V call is TRBV9, the J call TRBJ1-1, with D tentatively TRBD1 (6 bases). Germline V gene sequence: CDR1 SGDLS, CDR2 YYNGEE. Trimming removed 3 bases from V and 13 bases from J, with 19 bases in between. The CDR3 loop spans 13 amino acids. This chain's CDR3 is CASSDADEGGIFF. CDR3 in DNA: TGTGCCAGCAGCGACGCGGACGAGGGGGGTATTTTCTTT.

The V gene is TRBV6-1, the J gene TRBJ2-7; no clear D. In germline, CDR1 is MNHNS, CDR2 SASEGT. There are 13 residues in the CDR3. V lost 4 bases and J lost 2, with 9 bases in between. The CDR3 DNA reads TGTGCCAGCAGTGCGAATTATCCCTACGAGCAGTACTTC. Residues: CASSANYPYEQYF.

V is TRBV19 and J is TRBJ2-3, with a tentative D call TRBD2 (5 bases). With 5 bases removed from V and 0 bases from J, the gap between germline ends came to 15 bases. Germline CDR1 and CDR2: LNHDA and SQIVND (reference sequence). The CDR3 covers 16 residues. This CDR3 reads CASSPTRSRSTDTQYF. The CDR3 nucleotides are TGTGCCAGTAGTCCAACTAGGTCCAGAAGCACAGATACGCAGTATTTT.

The V call is TRBV5-1, the J call TRBJ2-7; no definite D call. The V end lost 4 bases, the J end lost 0 bases, and 20 bases lay between the germline ends. CDR3 length equals 17 residues. Germline lookup yields CDR1 SGHRS and CDR2 YFSETQ. Here the CDR3 reads CASSPTPRSPSSYEQYF. CDR3 DNA sequence: TGCGCCAGCAGCCCCACCCCGCGGAGCCCGAGCTCCTACGAGCAGTACTTC.

The gene calls are TRBV5-1 and TRBJ2-3; a possible D gene is TRBD2 (5 bases). Trimming pared 4 bases from V and 2 bases from J, leaving 11 bases between. In germline, CDR1 is SGHRS, CDR2 YFSETQ. The length of the CDR3 is 14 residues. The CDR3 DNA is TGCGCCAGCAGCACGGGAAGCCCCACAGATACGCAGTATTTT. Its protein product is CASSTGSPTDTQYF.

This CDR3 is CANSQGANNSPLHF. CDR3 DNA sequence: TGTGCCAATTCGCAGGGGGCGAATAATTCACCCCTCCACTTT. The chain recombines TRBV7-2 with TRBJ1-6; 8 bases match TRBD1. This CDR3 is built from 14 residues. After removal of 10 bases from V and 5 bases from J, the junction contained 7 bases not matched to a gene. Germline V gives CDR1 SGHTA, CDR2 FQGNSA.

The chain joins TRBV9 to TRBJ2-3, with 10 nucleotides matching TRBD2. Germline CDR1 SGDLS, CDR2 YYNGEE. V gave up 0 bases and J gave up 1 base; unmatched junction bases: 5. The CDR3 runs to 17 residues. CDR3 DNA sequence: TGTGCCAGCAGCGTAGGGACTAGCGGACAAGGCACAGATACGCAGTATTTT. Translating it yields CASSVGTSGQGTDTQYF.

The chain links TRBV7-9 to TRBJ2-7; D ambiguous. The length of the CDR3 is 14 residues. The germline V gene has CDR1 SEHNR and CDR2 FQNEAQ (reference sequence). V lost 1 base, J lost 4 bases, and 11 bases lay in between. CDR3 bases: TGTGCCAGCAGCTTAGGCCGCCAGAGTTACGAGCAGTACTTC. Translated, it gives CASSLGRQSYEQYF.

This clone was detected once. The chain carries TRBV6-5 and TRBJ2-1; D might be TRBD1 (5 bases). This CDR3 spans 15 amino acids. V was trimmed by 7 bases and J by 3 bases, leaving 16 bases between them. Germline loops: CDR1 MNHEY, CDR2 SVGAGI. DNA of the CDR3: TGTGCCAGCACCGGTCTGGGTCAGGGCTACAATGAGCAGTTCTTC. Protein: CASTGLGQGYNEQFF.

This clone was detected once. V is TRBV4-1 and J is TRBJ1-4, with a weak D call TRBD1 (5 bases). Trimming left V 0 bases short and J 10 bases short, with 12 bases between. This CDR3 is built from 14 residues. Germline CDR1 MGHRA, CDR2 YSYEKL. The CDR3 loop is CASSQERGTLKLFF. CDR3 sequence (DNA): TGCGCCAGCAGCCAAGAAAGGGGTACCCTAAAACTGTTTTTT.